This entry is about one TCR beta chain. Its antigen is currently unknown. This entry is derived from a study of shared clonotypes between healthy human individuals. The wider study: Per donor, CD8 memory used one plate, CD8 naive used two, CD4 memory used three and CD4 naive used three.

Assay used: immunoSEQ multiplex PCR; TCRdb lists only in-frame clones, some missing. The data show roughly 2.2 million clones, roughly 93% seen once. V dropped 5 bases and J dropped 2 bases, with 16 bases sitting between them. The CDR3 totals 16 residues. The germline V gene encodes CDR1 SEHNR and CDR2 FQNEAQ (reference sequence). Study-wide results and limits: Estimated richness was generally greater in naive than memory subsets.

Sequencing input: naive CD4+ T cells from PBMCs. Subset given: CD45RA+ positively selected. The origin of this receptor is a man between 18 and 29 years old in good health. Some clones in this sample may be carry-over from other donors' samples. This chain uses TRBV7-9 with TRBJ1-3; D ambiguous. The CDR3 DNA is TGTGCCAGCAGCGCCTCCGGGAAGACGGCTGGAAACACCATATATTTT. Residues: CASSASGKTAGNTIYF. Together with reference TRBV7-9 and TRBJ1-3, the CDR3 gives the full variable domain: DTGVSQNPRHKITKRGQNVTFRCDPISEHNRLYWYRQTLGQGPEFLTYFQNEAQLEKSRLLSDRFSAERPKGSFSTLEIQRTEQGDSAMYLCASSASGKTAGNTIYFGEGSWLTVV.